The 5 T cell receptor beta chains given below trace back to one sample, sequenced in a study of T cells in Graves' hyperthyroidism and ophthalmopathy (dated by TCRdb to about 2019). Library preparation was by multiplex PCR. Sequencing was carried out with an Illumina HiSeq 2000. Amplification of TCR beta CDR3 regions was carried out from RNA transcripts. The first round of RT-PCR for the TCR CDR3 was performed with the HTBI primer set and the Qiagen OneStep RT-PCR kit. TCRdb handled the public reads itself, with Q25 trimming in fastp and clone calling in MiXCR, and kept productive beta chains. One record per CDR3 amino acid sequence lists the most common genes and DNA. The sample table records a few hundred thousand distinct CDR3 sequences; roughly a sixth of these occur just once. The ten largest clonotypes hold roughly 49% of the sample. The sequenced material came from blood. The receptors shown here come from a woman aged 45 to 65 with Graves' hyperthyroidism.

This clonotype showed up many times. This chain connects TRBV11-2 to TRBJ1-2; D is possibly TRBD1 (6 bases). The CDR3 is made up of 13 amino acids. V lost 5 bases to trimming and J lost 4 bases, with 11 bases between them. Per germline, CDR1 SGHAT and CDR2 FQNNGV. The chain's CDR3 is CASSTGQPYGYTF. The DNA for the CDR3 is TGTGCCAGCAGCACCGGACAGCCCTATGGCTACACCTTC.

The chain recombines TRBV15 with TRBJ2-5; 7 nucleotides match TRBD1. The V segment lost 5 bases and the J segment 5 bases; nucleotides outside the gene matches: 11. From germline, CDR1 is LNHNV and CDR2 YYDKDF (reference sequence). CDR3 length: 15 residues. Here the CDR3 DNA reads TGTGCCACCAGCGCCTTGACAGGGCCCTGGGAGACCCAGTACTTC. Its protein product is CATSALTGPWETQYF.

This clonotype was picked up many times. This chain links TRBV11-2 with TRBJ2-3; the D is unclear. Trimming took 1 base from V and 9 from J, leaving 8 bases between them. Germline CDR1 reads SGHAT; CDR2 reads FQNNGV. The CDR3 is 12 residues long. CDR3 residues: CASSLGPLTQYF. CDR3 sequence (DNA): TGTGCCAGCAGCTTAGGGCCGTTGACGCAGTATTTT.

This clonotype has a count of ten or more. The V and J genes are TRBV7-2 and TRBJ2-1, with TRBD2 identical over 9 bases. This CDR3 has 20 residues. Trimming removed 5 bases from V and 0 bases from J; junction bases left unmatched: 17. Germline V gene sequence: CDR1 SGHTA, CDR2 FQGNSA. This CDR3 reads CASSREPGLARWGSYNEQFF. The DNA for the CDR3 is TGTGCCAGCAGCCGAGAACCGGGACTAGCTCGGTGGGGCTCCTACAATGAGCAGTTCTTC.

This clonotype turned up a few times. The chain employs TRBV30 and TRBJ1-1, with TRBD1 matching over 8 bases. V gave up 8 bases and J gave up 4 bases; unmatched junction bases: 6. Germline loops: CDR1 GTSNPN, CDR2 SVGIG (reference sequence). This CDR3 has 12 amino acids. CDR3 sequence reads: CAVGQGFTEAFF. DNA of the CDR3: TGTGCCGTAGGACAGGGTTTCACTGAAGCTTTCTTT.